The 18 T cell receptor beta chains listed next were all sequenced from one sample in a study of T cell responses to AZD1222 COVID-19 vaccine. TCRdb keeps only in-frame clones here, not all; method: immunoSEQ multiplex PCR. In the table there are about 130,000 clones, about 93% of which are singletons. Source: peripheral blood, taken on day 0 of AZD1222 vaccination. Receptors originate from an adult in good health.

The chain is built from TRBV5-1 and TRBJ1-2, with 8 bases matching TRBD1. Germline values: CDR1 SGHRS, CDR2 YFSETQ. This CDR3 region has 14 residues. Trimming cost V 3 bases and J 6 bases; bases outside gene matches: 7. CDR3 sequence: CASSSQQGVDGYTF. The CDR3, as DNA: TGCGCCAGCAGCTCGCAACAGGGGGTAGATGGCTACACCTTC.

CDR3 nucleotide sequence: TGTGCCTGGGCGTTGGGAATGAACACTGAAGCTTTCTTT. As protein: CAWALGMNTEAFF. The chain combines TRBV30 with TRBJ1-1; D is uncertain. With 5 bases removed from V and 0 bases from J, the gap between germline ends came to 10 bases. The CDR3 length is 13 residues. CDR1 is GTSNPN and CDR2 is SVGIG in the germline V gene (reference sequence).

The rearrangement uses TRBV6-1 and TRBJ1-2; D is possibly TRBD1 (5 bases). The germline V gene has CDR1 MNHNS and CDR2 SASEGT. Trimming shortened V by 2 bases and J by 6 bases, and 22 bases separated the two germline ends. There are 17 residues in the CDR3. CDR3 sequence: CASSEKGVFQGRNGYTF. DNA of the CDR3: TGTGCCAGCAGTGAAAAGGGCGTGTTTCAGGGCCGGAATGGCTACACCTTC.

V is TRBV30 and J is TRBJ2-3; D call uncertain. Germline assignment: CDR1 GTSNPN and CDR2 SVGIG (reference sequence). This CDR3 spans 13 amino acids. Trimming removed 3 bases at V and 6 bases at J, with 13 bases between. The CDR3 is CAWSYTVADTQYF. CDR3 bases: TGTGCCTGGAGCTACACGGTCGCGGATACGCAGTATTTT.

This chain joins TRBV6-5 and TRBJ2-1; D might be TRBD1 or TRBD2, each matching 5 bases. Germline CDR1 and CDR2: MNHEY and SVGAGI. Trimming pared 0 bases from V and 4 bases from J, leaving 13 bases between. CDR3 length equals 16 residues. CDR3 in DNA: TGTGCCAGCAGTTACTCGACAGATGGGGGATACAATGAGCAGTTCTTC. The encoded protein is CASSYSTDGGYNEQFF.

This clone showed up just once. The V and J genes are TRBV4-3 and TRBJ1-1; D gene uncertain. Per germline, CDR1 LGHNA and CDR2 YSLEER. Trimming stripped 0 bases from V and 4 bases from J, with 12 bases between. The CDR3 sequence is 15 residues long. The CDR3 DNA is TGCGCCAGCAGCCAAGATCGGAGACCAGGCACTGAAGCTTTCTTT. Its translation is CASSQDRRPGTEAFF.

This rearrangement joins TRBV14 to TRBJ1-2; unclear D gene. V was cut by 1 base and J by 2 bases, with 5 bases left in between. The CDR3 runs to 13 residues. Germline CDR1 is SGHDN and CDR2 is FVKESK. CDR3: CASSQVLNYGYTF. DNA for the CDR3: TGTGCCAGCAGCCAAGTGCTAAACTATGGCTACACCTTC.

V and J are TRBV6-6 and TRBJ1-2; tentative D call: TRBD1 (5 bases). The germline V gene has CDR1 MNHNY and CDR2 SVGAGI (reference sequence). There are 14 residues in the CDR3. V was cut by 5 bases and J by 7 bases, with 17 bases left in between. Here the CDR3 DNA reads TGTGCCAGCAGTATCTCTGGGGGGTTTGCTGGCTACACCTTC. Protein: CASSISGGFAGYTF.

This clone is a singleton in its sample. The chain joins TRBV4-2 to TRBJ2-2; 11 nucleotides align to TRBD2. From germline, CDR1 is LGHNA and CDR2 YNFKEQ. CDR3 length: 18 amino acids. The V gene end was trimmed by 2 bases and the J gene end by 5 bases; junction bases not matched to a gene: 10. The CDR3 spells CASSQLPLAGARTGELFF. The CDR3 DNA follows: TGTGCCAGCAGCCAACTGCCACTAGCGGGGGCGCGGACCGGGGAGCTGTTTTTT.

This clone was detected only once. The V and J genes are TRBV20-1 and TRBJ1-1; D remains ambiguous. This CDR3 has 13 amino acids. V was pared by 3 bases and J by 0 bases, with 8 bases between. Germline CDR1 is DFQATT and CDR2 is SNEGSKA (reference sequence). In DNA form, the CDR3 reads TGCAGTGCTAGTCAGGCCATGAACACTGAAGCTTTCTTT. Its translation: CSASQAMNTEAFF.

This chain uses TRBV25-1 with TRBJ1-2; D ambiguous. CDR3 length equals 13 residues. V was trimmed by 0 bases and J by 6 bases, leaving 8 bases between them. CDR1 and CDR2 (germline): MGHDK, SYGVNS. CDR3 region: CASSEYTADGYTF. The CDR3 DNA reads as TGTGCCAGCAGTGAATACACGGCAGATGGCTACACCTTC.

The rearrangement uses TRBV13 and TRBJ2-7; 8 nucleotides agree with TRBD1. This CDR3 is 16 amino acids long. The V gene's germline CDR1 is PRHDT and CDR2 FYEKMQ (reference sequence). Trimming removed 5 bases from V and 0 bases from J; junction bases left unmatched: 9. Written as DNA, the CDR3 is TGTGCCAGCAGCCCACTGGGACAGGAGAGCTCCTACGAGCAGTACTTC. Translated: CASSPLGQESSYEQYF.

The chain combines TRBV9 with TRBJ1-2; 9 nucleotides align to TRBD1. V lost 2 bases and J lost 3; bases outside the gene matches: 5. The CDR3 consists of 15 residues. Germline lookup yields CDR1 SGDLS and CDR2 YYNGEE. The CDR3 nucleotides read TGTGCCAGCAGCGTGGGACAGGGATTCTACTATGGCTACACCTTC. Its protein product is CASSVGQGFYYGYTF.

The V gene is TRBV19, the J gene TRBJ2-5; no clear D. This CDR3 is 12 amino acids long. Germline lookup yields CDR1 LNHDA and CDR2 SQIVND (reference sequence). The V end was cut by 5 bases, the J end by 2 bases, with 6 bases between. The chain's CDR3 is CASSGLQETQYF. The CDR3 nucleotides read TGTGCCAGTAGTGGGCTGCAAGAGACCCAGTACTTC. Filled out from reference TRBV19 and TRBJ2-5, the complete variable domain reads DGGITQSPKYLFRKEGQNVTLSCEQNLNHDAMYWYRQDPGQGLRLIYYSQIVNDFQKGDIAEGYSVSREKKESFPLTVTSAQKNPTAFYLCASSGLQETQYFGPGTRLLVL.

The chain joins TRBV7-2 to TRBJ1-6; perhaps TRBD1 as D (6 bases). Germline-derived CDR1 and CDR2 are SGHTA and FQGNSA. Trimming removed 4 bases from V and 6 bases from J, with 19 bases in between. The CDR3 is 17 amino acids. The CDR3 DNA follows: TGTGCCAGCAGCTCGTTTCTCCGCGGGACACTTAATTCACCCCTCCACTTT. Residues: CASSSFLRGTLNSPLHF.

The chain carries TRBV3-1 (or the pseudogene TRBV3-2) and TRBJ1-2; no clear D gene. The CDR3 covers 13 residues. The germline gives CDR1 LGHDT, CDR2 YNNKEL (reference sequence). Between the trimmed V and J ends, which lost 0 bases and 6 bases, there was a span of 8 bases. The CDR3 DNA reads TGTGCCAGCAGCCAAGATCGTTGGCATGGCTACACCTTC. Its translation: CASSQDRWHGYTF.

The chain is built from TRBV27 and TRBJ2-1; 7 positions match TRBD2. The length of the CDR3 is 13 residues. CDR1 is MNHEY, CDR2 SMNVEV, per germline (reference sequence). Trimming took 6 bases from V and 1 from J; bases not matched to a gene: 0. CDR3 bases: TGTGCCAGCAGCGGGGGGTCCTACAATGAGCAGTTCTTC. It specifies CASSGGSYNEQFF.

The gene calls are TRBV14 and TRBJ1-1, with D tentatively TRBD1 (6 bases). The V gene's germline CDR1 is SGHDN and CDR2 FVKESK. The germline V and J ends were trimmed by 3 bases and 11 bases, with 19 bases remaining between them. The CDR3 has 14 amino acids. CDR3 in amino acids: CASSHSGQLSAAFF. The CDR3 DNA follows: TGTGCCAGCAGCCACTCAGGACAGCTCTCTGCGGCTTTCTTT.